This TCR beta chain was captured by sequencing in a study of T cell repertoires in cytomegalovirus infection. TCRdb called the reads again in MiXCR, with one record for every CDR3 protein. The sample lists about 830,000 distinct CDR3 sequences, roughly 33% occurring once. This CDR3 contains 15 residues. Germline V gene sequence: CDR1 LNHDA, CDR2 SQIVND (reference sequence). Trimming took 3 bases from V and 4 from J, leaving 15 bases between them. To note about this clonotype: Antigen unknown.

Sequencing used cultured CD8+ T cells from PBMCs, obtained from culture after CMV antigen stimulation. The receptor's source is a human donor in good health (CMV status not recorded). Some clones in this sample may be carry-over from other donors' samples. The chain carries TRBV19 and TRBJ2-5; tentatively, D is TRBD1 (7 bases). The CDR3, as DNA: TGTGCCAGTAGTATCTTCAGGGGGGCGGGAGAGACCCAGTACTTC. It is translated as CASSIFRGAGETQYF.